This record covers a single TCR beta chain. The read ends 3 residues shy of where the CDR3 ends; the end is completed using the germline J gene. CDR1 and CDR2 from the germline V gene are DFQATT and SNEGSKA (reference sequence). Between the trimmed V and J ends, which lost 6 bases and 3 bases, there was a span of 15 bases. CDR3 length: 14 amino acids. Dot-blot hybridization genotyped cervical HPV amplified with MY09/MY11 PCR. immunoSEQ multiplex PCR used an average of 1200 ng genomic DNA. Only in-frame clones appear in the TCRdb table, and some are missing; sequencing was by immunoSEQ multiplex PCR. The ten top clones account for 7.2%, within a sample of approximately 16,000 clones. The data derive from a study of T cells in women clearing cervical HPV infection. Whole-study context: Case blood was drawn when the lesion was first found; control blood after infection became undetectable.

The specimen sequenced was blood buffy coat. This chain connects TRBV20-1 to TRBJ2-1; TRBD1 might be the D (6 bases). The receptor comes from a woman aged 18 to 75 with a cervical HPV16 infection that either progressed to CIN3+ or cleared (not recorded which). The CDR3 is CSARTAKNYNEQFF. The DNA read from the CDR3 is TGCAGTGCAAGGACAGCCAAAAACTACAATGAG.